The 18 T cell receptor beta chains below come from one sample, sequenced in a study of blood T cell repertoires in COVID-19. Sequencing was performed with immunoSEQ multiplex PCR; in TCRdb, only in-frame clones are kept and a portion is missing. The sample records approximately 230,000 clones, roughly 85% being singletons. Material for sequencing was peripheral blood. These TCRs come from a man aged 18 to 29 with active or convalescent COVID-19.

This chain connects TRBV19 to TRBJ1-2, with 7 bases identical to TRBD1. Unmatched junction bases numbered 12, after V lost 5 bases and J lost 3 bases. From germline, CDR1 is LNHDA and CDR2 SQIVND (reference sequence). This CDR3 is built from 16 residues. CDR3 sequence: CASSPPRTGAYYGYTF. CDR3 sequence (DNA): TGTGCCAGTAGTCCGCCCCGGACAGGCGCATACTATGGCTACACCTTC.

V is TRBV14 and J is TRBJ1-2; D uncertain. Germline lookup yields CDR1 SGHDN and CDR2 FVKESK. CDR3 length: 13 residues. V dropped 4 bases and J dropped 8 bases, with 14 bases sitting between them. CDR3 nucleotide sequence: TGTGCCAGCAGCCCCTTCGGGGTGCGGGGCTACACCTTC. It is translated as CASSPFGVRGYTF.

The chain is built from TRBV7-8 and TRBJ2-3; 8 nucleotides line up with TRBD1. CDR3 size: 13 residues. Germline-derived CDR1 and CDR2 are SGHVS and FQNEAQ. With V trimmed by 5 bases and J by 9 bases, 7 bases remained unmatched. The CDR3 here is CASSPGGSSTQYF. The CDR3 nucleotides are TGTGCCAGCAGCCCAGGGGGCTCCTCGACGCAGTATTTT.

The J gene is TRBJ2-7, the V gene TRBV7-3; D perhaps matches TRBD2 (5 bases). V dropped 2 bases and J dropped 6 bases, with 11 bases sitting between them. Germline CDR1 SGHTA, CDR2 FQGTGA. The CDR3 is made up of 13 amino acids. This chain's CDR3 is CASSLFREGEQYF. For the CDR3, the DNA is TGTGCCAGCAGCTTATTCAGAGAGGGCGAGCAGTACTTC.

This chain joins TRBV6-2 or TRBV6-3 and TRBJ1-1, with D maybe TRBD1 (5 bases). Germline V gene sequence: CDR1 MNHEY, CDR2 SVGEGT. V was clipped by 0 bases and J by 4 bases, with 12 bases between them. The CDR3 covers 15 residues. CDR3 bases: TGTGCCAGCAGTTACTCATTGGGGGGGATCACTGAAGCTTTCTTT. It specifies CASSYSLGGITEAFF.

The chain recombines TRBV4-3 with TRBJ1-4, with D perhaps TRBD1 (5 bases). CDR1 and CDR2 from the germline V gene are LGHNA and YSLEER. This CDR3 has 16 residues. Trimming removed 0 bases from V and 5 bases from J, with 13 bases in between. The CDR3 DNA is TGCGCCAGCAGCCAAGATGCGGGACGCAGGAATGAAAAACTGTTTTTT. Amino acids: CASSQDAGRRNEKLFF.

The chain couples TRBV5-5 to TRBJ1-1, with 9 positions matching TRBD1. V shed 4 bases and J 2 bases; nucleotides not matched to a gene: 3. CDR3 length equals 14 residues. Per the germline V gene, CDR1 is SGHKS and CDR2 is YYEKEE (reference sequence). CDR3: CASSKTGGNTEAFF. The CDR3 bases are TGTGCCAGCAGCAAGACAGGGGGTAACACTGAAGCTTTCTTT.

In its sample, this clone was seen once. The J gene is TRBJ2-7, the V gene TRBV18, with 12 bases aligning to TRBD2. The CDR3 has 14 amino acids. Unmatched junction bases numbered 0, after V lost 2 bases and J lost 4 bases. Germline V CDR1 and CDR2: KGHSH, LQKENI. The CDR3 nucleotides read TGTGCCAGCTCACCAACTAGCGGGAGGTACGAGCAGTACTTC. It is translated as CASSPTSGRYEQYF.

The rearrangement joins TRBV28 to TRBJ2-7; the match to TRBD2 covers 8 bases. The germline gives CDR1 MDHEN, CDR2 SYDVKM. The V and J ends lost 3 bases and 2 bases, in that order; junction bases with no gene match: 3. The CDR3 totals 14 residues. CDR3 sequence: CASSFGGATYEQYF. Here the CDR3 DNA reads TGTGCCAGCAGTTTCGGGGGGGCTACCTACGAGCAGTACTTC.

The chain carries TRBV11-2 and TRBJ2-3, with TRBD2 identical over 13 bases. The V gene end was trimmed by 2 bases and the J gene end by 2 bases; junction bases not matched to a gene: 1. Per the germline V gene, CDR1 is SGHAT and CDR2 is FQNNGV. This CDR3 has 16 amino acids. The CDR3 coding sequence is TGTGCCAGCAGCTTAACTAGCGGGGGGGACACAGATACGCAGTATTTT. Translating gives CASSLTSGGDTDTQYF.

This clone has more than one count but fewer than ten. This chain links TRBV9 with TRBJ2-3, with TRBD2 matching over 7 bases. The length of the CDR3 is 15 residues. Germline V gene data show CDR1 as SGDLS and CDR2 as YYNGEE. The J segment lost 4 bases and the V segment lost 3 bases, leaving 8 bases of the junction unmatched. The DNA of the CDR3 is TGTGCCAGCAGCGCCCGAGCGGGGTCAGCAGATACGCAGTATTTT. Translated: CASSARAGSADTQYF.

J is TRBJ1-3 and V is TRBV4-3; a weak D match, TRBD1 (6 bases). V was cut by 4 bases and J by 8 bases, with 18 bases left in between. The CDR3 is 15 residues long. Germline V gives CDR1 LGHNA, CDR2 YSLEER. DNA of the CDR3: TGCGCCAGCAGCCCAACCAGAACAGGGACGCACACCATATATTTT. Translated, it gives CASSPTRTGTHTIYF.

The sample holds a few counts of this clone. This CDR3 is CASSSAGDGYTF. CDR3 in DNA: TGTGCCAGCAGCTCCGCGGGGGATGGCTACACCTTC. V and J are TRBV7-8 and TRBJ1-2; possible D gene TRBD1, 5 bases. This CDR3 spans 12 amino acids. In germline, CDR1 is SGHVS, CDR2 FQNEAQ. V gave up 4 bases and J gave up 6 bases, with 9 bases separating them. The full variable domain, its missing parts supplied by reference TRBV7-8 and TRBJ1-2, is GAGVSQSPRYKVAKRGQDVALRCDPISGHVSLFWYQQALGQGPEFLTYFQNEAQLDKSGLPSDRFFAERPEGSVSTLKIQRTQQEDSAVYLCASSSAGDGYTFGSGTRLTVV.

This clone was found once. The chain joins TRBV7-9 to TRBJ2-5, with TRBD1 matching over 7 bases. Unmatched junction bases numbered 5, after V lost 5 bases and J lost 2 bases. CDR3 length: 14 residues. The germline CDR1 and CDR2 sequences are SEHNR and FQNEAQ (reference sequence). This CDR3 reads CASSRDSPQETQYF. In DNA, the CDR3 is TGTGCCAGCAGCCGGGACAGCCCGCAAGAGACCCAGTACTTC.

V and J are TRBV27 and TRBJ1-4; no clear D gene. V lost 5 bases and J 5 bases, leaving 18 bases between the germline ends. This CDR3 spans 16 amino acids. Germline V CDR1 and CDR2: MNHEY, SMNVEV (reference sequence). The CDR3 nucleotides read TGTGCCAGCAGTCCTTGGAAAGCGTCGGGAAATGAAAAACTGTTTTTT. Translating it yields CASSPWKASGNEKLFF. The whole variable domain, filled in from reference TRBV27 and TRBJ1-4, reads EAQVTQNPRYLITVTGKKLTVTCSQNMNHEYMSWYRQDPGLGLRQIYYSMNVEVTDKGDVPEGYKVSRKEKRNFPLILESPSPNQTSLYFCASSPWKASGNEKLFFGSGTQLSVL.

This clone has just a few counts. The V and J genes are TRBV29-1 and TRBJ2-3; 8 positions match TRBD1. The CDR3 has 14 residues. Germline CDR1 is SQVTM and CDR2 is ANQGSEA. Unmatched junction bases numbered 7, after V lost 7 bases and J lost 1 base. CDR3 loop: CSASGGAGTDTQYF. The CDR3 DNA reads TGCAGCGCCTCAGGGGGCGCGGGCACAGATACGCAGTATTTT.

The CDR3 reads CASSEYDRGYTF. CDR3 coding DNA: TGTGCCAGCAGTGAATATGACAGGGGCTACACCTTC. This chain uses TRBV25-1 with TRBJ1-2, with a weak D call TRBD1 (6 bases). Germline V gives CDR1 MGHDK, CDR2 SYGVNS. Trimming shortened V by 0 bases and J by 8 bases, and 7 bases separated the two germline ends. This CDR3 has 12 residues.

CDR3: CASRRAVEAFF. The CDR3 DNA is TGTGCCAGCAGGAGGGCGGTTGAAGCTTTCTTT. The rearrangement links TRBV25-1 to TRBJ1-1, with no clear D. CDR1 MGHDK and CDR2 SYGVNS come from the germline V gene. Deletions cut 6 bases from V and 7 bases from J, with 9 bases between. This CDR3 is 11 amino acids long.